A single sample is the source of the 28 T cell receptor beta chains below, sequenced in a study of identical twins (dated by TCRdb to the mid-2010s). The library was prepared using 5' RACE. Sequencing used an Illumina HiSeq 2000. TCRdb applied fastp at Q25 and MiXCR to the public reads, then kept only in-frame beta chains. Records with the same CDR3 protein are collapsed into one entry carrying the most frequent genes and DNA. This sample has about 280,000 distinct CDR3 sequences in its table, and approximately 8% of those were observed once. The ten most abundant clones make up approximately 2% of the sample. The same data also went into a second study, on yellow fever vaccine responses in identical twins.

Input material: memory (CD45RO+) T cells sorted from blood. The intended sense of this specimen's cell subset or site label: CD45RO+ enriched T cells. The receptors originated from a woman aged 18-29 years in good health.

In its sample, this clonotype was seen a few times. This sequence joins TRBV7-6 and TRBJ2-7; D is perhaps TRBD2 (6 bases). The CDR3 sequence is 15 residues long. V gave up 2 bases and J gave up 4 bases, with 15 bases separating them. In germline, CDR1 is SGHVS, CDR2 FNYEAQ. The CDR3 is CASSLMFGGTYEQYF. In nucleotides, the CDR3 is TGTGCCAGCAGCTTAATGTTCGGCGGGACTTACGAGCAGTACTTC.

This clonotype was seen only a few times. The chain links TRBV20-1 to TRBJ1-1; a weak D match, TRBD1 (6 bases). Trimming removed 6 bases from V and 3 bases from J, with 8 bases in between. Germline CDR1 DFQATT, CDR2 SNEGSKA (reference sequence). The CDR3 loop spans 11 amino acids. The CDR3 here is CSANRDTEAFF. As DNA, the CDR3 is TGCAGTGCGAACAGGGACACTGAAGCTTTCTTT.

The DNA for the CDR3 is TGCGCCAGCAGCCCCGGACTAGTTGCAAGCTCCTACAATGAGCAGTTCTTC. Translation: CASSPGLVASSYNEQFF. The V call is TRBV5-1, the J call TRBJ2-1; TRBD2 matches at 7 bases. This CDR3 spans 17 amino acids. Germline trimming cut 4 bases from V and 0 bases from J; bases unmatched to any gene: 10. The V gene's germline CDR1 is SGHRS and CDR2 YFSETQ.

The CDR3 DNA follows: TGCGCCAGCAGCTTGCCAGGGCCGGCCACCGGGGAGCTGTTTTTT. This codes for CASSLPGPATGELFF. The chain is built from TRBV5-1 and TRBJ2-2; perhaps TRBD1 as D (5 bases). Germline V gives CDR1 SGHRS, CDR2 YFSETQ. Trimming stripped 1 base from V and 4 bases from J, with 11 bases between. The CDR3 totals 15 residues.

This clonotype was seen at least ten times. V usage is TRBV12-3 or TRBV12-4 and J usage is TRBJ2-2, with 7 bases identical to TRBD1. V lost 6 bases, J lost 2 bases, and 6 bases stayed unmatched. The length of the CDR3 is 15 residues. The CDR3 sequence is CASRPRDRNTGELFF. DNA for the CDR3: TGTGCCAGCAGACCACGGGACAGAAACACCGGGGAGCTGTTTTTT.

This clonotype was seen at least ten times. The chain recombines TRBV5-1 with TRBJ1-6; D is undetermined. Germline V gene sequence: CDR1 SGHRS, CDR2 YFSETQ. V was trimmed by 0 bases and J by 6 bases, leaving 1 base between them. This CDR3 has 12 amino acids. The CDR3 bases are TGCGCCAGCAGCTTGGTTAATTCACCCCTCCACTTT. Its protein product is CASSLVNSPLHF.

At least ten counts were recorded for this clonotype. The chain joins TRBV5-1 to TRBJ2-1; D perhaps matches TRBD2 (6 bases). This CDR3 has 18 residues. Germline V gene sequence: CDR1 SGHRS, CDR2 YFSETQ. V lost 1 base and J 6 bases, leaving 23 bases between the germline ends. This chain's CDR3 is CASSLSPAALFGGNEQFF. The DNA of the CDR3 is TGCGCCAGCAGCTTGAGCCCGGCCGCACTGTTCGGGGGCAATGAGCAGTTCTTC.

This clonotype was picked up many times. The chain is built from TRBV11-2 and TRBJ2-5; D uncertain. From germline, CDR1 is SGHAT and CDR2 FQNNGV. V lost 5 bases and J 5 bases, leaving 24 bases between the germline ends. CDR3 length equals 17 residues. This chain's CDR3 is CASSPPGTARGSETQYF. DNA of the CDR3: TGTGCCAGCAGCCCACCTGGTACGGCGCGAGGTTCGGAGACCCAGTACTTC.

The CDR3 sequence: CASSLIGTSGRRPSYNEQFF. The CDR3 DNA reads as TGTGCCAGCAGCTTAATTGGGACTAGCGGGAGGCGACCGTCCTACAATGAGCAGTTCTTC. V is TRBV5-6 and J is TRBJ2-1; TRBD2 matches at 15 bases. CDR1 SGHDT and CDR2 YYEEEE come from the germline V gene. The CDR3 runs 20 residues. V lost 2 bases to trimming and J lost 1 base; unmatched junction nucleotides: 10.

The chain joins TRBV10-3 to TRBJ2-1; 8 bases match TRBD2. The CDR3 is 15 amino acids. Germline V lookup: CDR1 ENHRY, CDR2 SYGVKD. Trimming at V came to 10 bases and at J to 7 bases, leaving 15 bases not matched to a gene. CDR3 amino acids: CASRDSGGTLNEQFF. The CDR3, as DNA: TGTGCCAGCCGGGACTCGGGAGGGACATTAAATGAGCAGTTCTTC.

This clonotype was counted many times. The V and J genes are TRBV20-1 and TRBJ1-2; possible D gene TRBD1, 6 bases. Germline CDR1 is DFQATT and CDR2 is SNEGSKA (reference sequence). V lost 5 bases to trimming and J lost 2 bases, with 12 bases between them. This CDR3 contains 13 residues. For the CDR3, the DNA is TGCAGTGCTCCCGGACAGCCGAACTATGGCTACACCTTC. It translates to CSAPGQPNYGYTF.

The table lists this clonotype with many counts. The rearrangement links TRBV10-3 to TRBJ2-7, with D possibly TRBD1 on 6 matching bases. In germline, CDR1 is ENHRY, CDR2 SYGVKD. The CDR3 is 13 amino acids. V shed 7 bases and J shed 1 base, with 11 bases lying between them. The CDR3 reads CAINPGQSYEQYF. CDR3 nucleotides: TGTGCCATCAACCCAGGACAGTCCTACGAGCAGTACTTC.

This clonotype came up a few times. The rearrangement links TRBV6-5 to TRBJ1-4; TRBD1 might be the D (5 bases). CDR1 MNHEY and CDR2 SVGAGI come from the germline V gene. V was cut by 0 bases and J by 2 bases, with 10 bases left in between. The CDR3 is made up of 16 amino acids. The CDR3 coding sequence is TGTGCCAGCAGTTACTCGCGCAGGGAGACTAATGAAAAACTGTTTTTT. Translated, it gives CASSYSRRETNEKLFF.

This chain joins TRBV28 and TRBJ1-1; no firm D call. CDR3 size: 13 residues. Germline lookup yields CDR1 MDHEN and CDR2 SYDVKM. Deletions cut 2 bases from V and 5 bases from J, with 9 bases between. The CDR3 protein is CASSLIAATEAFF. For the CDR3, the DNA is TGTGCCAGCAGTTTAATAGCAGCGACTGAAGCTTTCTTT. Using reference TRBV28 and TRBJ1-1 for the parts outside the CDR3, the full variable domain is DVKVTQSSRYLVKRTGEKVFLECVQDMDHENMFWYRQDPGLGLRLIYFSYDVKMKEKGDIPEGYSVSREKKERFSLILESASTNQTSMYLCASSLIAATEAFFGQGTRLTVV.

This clonotype was counted a few times. The chain is built from TRBV7-8 and TRBJ1-2, with 7 bases lining up with TRBD1. The junction had 5 bases not matched to a gene; V was cut back by 3 bases and J by 4 bases. The V gene's germline CDR1 is SGHVS and CDR2 FQNEAQ. This CDR3 has 14 amino acids. CDR3 sequence (DNA): TGTGCCAGCAGCTTGGGGGACAGCGGCTATGGCTACACCTTC. Its translation is CASSLGDSGYGYTF.

A few counts support this clonotype. V usage is TRBV5-6 and J usage is TRBJ2-2; 8 bases agree with TRBD2. The V gene's germline CDR1 is SGHDT and CDR2 YYEEEE. The CDR3 contains 19 residues. The V and J ends lost 0 bases and 3 bases, in that order; junction bases with no gene match: 13. The CDR3 region is CASSLGIVGSGTHTGELFF. The DNA for the CDR3 is TGTGCCAGCAGCTTGGGAATAGTGGGTAGCGGGACCCACACCGGGGAGCTGTTTTTT.

The rearrangement links TRBV20-1 to TRBJ1-4; D gene ambiguous. The germline V gene has CDR1 DFQATT and CDR2 SNEGSKA (reference sequence). Trimming shortened V by 2 bases and J by 5 bases, and 6 bases separated the two germline ends. The CDR3 totals 12 residues. The CDR3 spells CSARLSNEKLFF. The DNA of the CDR3 is TGCAGTGCTAGACTTTCCAATGAAAAACTGTTTTTT.

The rearrangement joins TRBV7-9 to TRBJ2-3; a weak D match, TRBD2 (5 bases). The CDR3 contains 16 residues. V was trimmed by 0 bases and J by 1 base, leaving 11 bases between them. The germline V gene has CDR1 SEHNR and CDR2 FQNEAQ (reference sequence). CDR3 loop: CASSLAVLAGTDTQYF. The DNA of the CDR3 is TGTGCCAGCAGCTTAGCGGTTCTAGCTGGCACAGATACGCAGTATTTT. The variable domain in full, completed from reference TRBV7-9 and TRBJ2-3, reads DTGVSQNPRHKITKRGQNVTFRCDPISEHNRLYWYRQTLGQGPEFLTYFQNEAQLEKSRLLSDRFSAERPKGSFSTLEIQRTEQGDSAMYLCASSLAVLAGTDTQYFGPGTRLTVL.

CDR3 in amino acids: CATSDLSGGALTDTQYF. DNA of the CDR3: TGTGCCACCAGTGACCTTAGCGGGGGGGCGTTGACAGATACGCAGTATTTT. The chain links TRBV24-1 to TRBJ2-3; TRBD2 aligns across 11 bases. The CDR3 is 17 residues long. V dropped 4 bases and J dropped 3; count of bases not matched to a gene: 8. Germline V lookup: CDR1 KGHDR, CDR2 SFDVKD.

This clonotype was detected ten times or more. The rearrangement uses TRBV10-3 and TRBJ2-3; 7 bases agree with TRBD2. Looked up from germline, CDR1 is ENHRY and CDR2 is SYGVKD. The CDR3 consists of 15 residues. J gave up 0 bases and V 7 bases, and 7 bases lay outside the gene matches. DNA for the CDR3: TGTGCCATCACGGCTAGCGGTGTTAGCACAGATACGCAGTATTTT. As protein: CAITASGVSTDTQYF.

CDR3 protein: CASSSPKGISNYGYTF. CDR3 DNA: TGTGCCAGCAGTTCTCCTAAGGGGATATCTAACTATGGCTACACCTTC. This chain connects TRBV12-3 or TRBV12-4 to TRBJ1-2; D might be TRBD1 (5 bases). This CDR3 contains 16 residues. V shed 4 bases and J shed 0 bases, with 15 bases lying between them.

This clonotype showed up just a few times. The chain joins TRBV6-1 to TRBJ2-7, with TRBD2 matching 11 bases. The germline gives CDR1 MNHNS, CDR2 SASEGT. CDR3 length equals 18 residues. With 5 bases clipped from V and 4 bases from J, the junction kept 16 bases outside the gene matches. The CDR3 sequence: CASSLPRNLAGGPYEQYF. The CDR3 bases are TGTGCCAGCAGTCTGCCAAGGAATTTAGCGGGAGGGCCTTACGAGCAGTACTTC.

In this sample, this clonotype turned up a few times. The chain couples TRBV5-6 to TRBJ2-1, with TRBD2 matching over 7 bases. The CDR3 length is 14 residues. V shed 2 bases and J 4 bases; nucleotides not matched to a gene: 3. The germline CDR1 and CDR2 sequences are SGHDT and YYEEEE. DNA of the CDR3: TGTGCCAGCAGCTTCCTAGCGGTATACAATGAGCAGTTCTTC. Protein product: CASSFLAVYNEQFF.

This clonotype has a count of ten or more. The chain recombines TRBV20-1 with TRBJ1-2, with D unresolved. Trimming left V 2 bases short and J 2 bases short, with 9 bases between. This CDR3 has 13 residues. Germline CDR1 reads DFQATT; CDR2 reads SNEGSKA (reference sequence). CDR3 sequence: CSARLGTNYGYTF. DNA of the CDR3: TGCAGTGCTAGACTAGGAACCAACTATGGCTACACCTTC.

This clonotype was observed a handful of times. The chain has TRBV5-6 and TRBJ2-1, with a tentative D call TRBD1 (5 bases). CDR1 SGHDT and CDR2 YYEEEE come from the germline V gene. The V end lost 4 bases, the J end lost 6 bases, and 20 bases lay between the germline ends. This CDR3 is 16 amino acids long. The CDR3 nucleotides are TGTGCCAGCAGCCGGGCCCTCGCGAAAGGGGCCAATGAGCAGTTCTTC. This translates into CASSRALAKGANEQFF.

In its sample, this clonotype was seen a few times. The chain employs TRBV5-4 and TRBJ2-7; D gene unclear. V was shortened by 4 bases and J by 1 base, with 12 bases between the two germline ends. Germline V gene lookup returns CDR1 SGHNT and CDR2 YYREEE (reference sequence). The CDR3 consists of 14 residues. The CDR3 DNA is TGTGCCAGCAGCCCGCTTTTGGGGTCCTACGAGCAGTACTTC. Translated, it gives CASSPLLGSYEQYF.

This clonotype was recorded many times. The chain couples TRBV6-4 to TRBJ2-1; D tentatively reads TRBD1 or TRBD2 (6 bases each). V lost 0 bases and J 6 bases, leaving 9 bases between the germline ends. Germline CDR1 MRHNA, CDR2 SNTAGT. This CDR3 is 14 amino acids long. The CDR3 loop is CASSDSTGANEQFF. DNA of the CDR3: TGTGCCAGCAGTGACTCGACGGGGGCCAATGAGCAGTTCTTC.

This CDR3 is CASSADGTNTGELFF. CDR3 DNA: TGTGCCAGCAGTGCCGACGGGACAAACACCGGGGAGCTGTTTTTT. The chain uses TRBV6-4 and TRBJ2-2; weak D call: TRBD1 (6 bases). The CDR3 is 15 amino acids. Germline V gene sequence: CDR1 MRHNA, CDR2 SNTAGT. Trimming pared 4 bases from V and 2 bases from J, leaving 11 bases between.